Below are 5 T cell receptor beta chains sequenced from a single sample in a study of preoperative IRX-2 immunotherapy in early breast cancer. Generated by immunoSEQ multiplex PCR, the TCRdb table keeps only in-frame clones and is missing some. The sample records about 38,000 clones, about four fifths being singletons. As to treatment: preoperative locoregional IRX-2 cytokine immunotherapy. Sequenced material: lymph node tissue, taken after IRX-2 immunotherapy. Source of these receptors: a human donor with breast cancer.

The CDR3 nucleotides are TGTGCCAGCAGTCTAGAGGGACCGAGAATTAATGAAAAACTGTTTTTT. It is translated as CASSLEGPRINEKLFF. The genes are TRBV28 and TRBJ1-4; TRBD1 might be the D (5 bases). Trimming pared 5 bases from V and 4 bases from J, leaving 17 bases between. Per germline, CDR1 MDHEN and CDR2 SYDVKM. This CDR3 spans 16 amino acids.

CDR3 DNA: TGTGCCAGTAGTATAGTCGCGTGGGGCTCCTACAATGAGCAGTTCTTC. Translating it yields CASSIVAWGSYNEQFF. The chain links TRBV19 to TRBJ2-1, with D unresolved. The germline CDR1 and CDR2 sequences are LNHDA and SQIVND (reference sequence). This CDR3 contains 16 residues. V lost 1 base and J lost 0, with 10 bases in between.

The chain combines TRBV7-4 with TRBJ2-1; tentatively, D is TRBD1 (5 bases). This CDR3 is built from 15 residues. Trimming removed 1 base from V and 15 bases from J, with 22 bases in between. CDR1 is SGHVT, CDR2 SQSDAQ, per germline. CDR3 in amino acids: CASSLGRAGILPSFF. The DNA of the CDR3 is TGTGCCAGCAGCTTAGGCAGGGCAGGGATCCTGCCCTCGTTCTTC. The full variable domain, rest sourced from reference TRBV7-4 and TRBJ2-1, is GAGVSQSPRYKVAKRGRDVALRCDSISGHVTLYWYRQTLGQGSEVLTYSQSDAQRDKSGRPSGRFSAERPERSVSTLKIQRTEQGDSAVYLCASSLGRAGILPSFFGPGTRLTVL.

The CDR3 reads CASSSGRQPQHF. The CDR3 nucleotides read TGTGCCAGCAGTTCAGGGAGGCAGCCCCAGCATTTT. The chain carries TRBV28 and TRBJ1-5, with D perhaps matching TRBD1 (5 bases). Trimming shortened V by 4 bases and J by 7 bases, and 8 bases separated the two germline ends. Per germline, CDR1 MDHEN and CDR2 SYDVKM. The CDR3 loop spans 12 amino acids.

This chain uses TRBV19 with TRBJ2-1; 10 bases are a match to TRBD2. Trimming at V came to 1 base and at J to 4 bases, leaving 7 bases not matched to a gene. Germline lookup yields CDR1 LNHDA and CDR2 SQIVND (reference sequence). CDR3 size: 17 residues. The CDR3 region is CASSIGSGGARYNEQFF. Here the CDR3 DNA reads TGTGCCAGTAGTATAGGAAGCGGGGGGGCTCGTTACAATGAGCAGTTCTTC.